These 5 T cell receptor beta chains share one sample of origin, sequenced in a study of blood T cell repertoires in COVID-19. Profiled with immunoSEQ multiplex PCR; TCRdb holds only in-frame clones, not every one. The sample shows around 280,000 clones, roughly nine tenths of them seen only once. Source material: PBMCs or T cells enriched from blood (not recorded which). These receptors were collected from a woman aged 40-49 years who had recovered from COVID-19.

J is TRBJ2-2 and V is TRBV18, with a weak D call TRBD1 (5 bases). This CDR3 contains 16 residues. V dropped 5 bases and J dropped 1 base, with 14 bases sitting between them. Looked up from germline, CDR1 is KGHSH and CDR2 is LQKENI. As DNA, the CDR3 is TGTGCCAGCTCAACCTCGACAGTTTTGAACACCGGGGAGCTGTTTTTT. Residues: CASSTSTVLNTGELFF.

J is TRBJ2-1 and V is TRBV18; D is possibly TRBD2 (5 bases). Germline V gene lookup returns CDR1 KGHSH and CDR2 LQKENI. Trimming stripped 3 bases from V and 10 bases from J, with 16 bases between. This CDR3 is 14 amino acids long. The CDR3: CASSPTGEGVEQFF. The CDR3 DNA sequence: TGTGCCAGCTCACCCACCGGGGAAGGAGTGGAGCAGTTCTTC.

This chain links TRBV28 with TRBJ1-2; D is undetermined. Trimming took off 2 bases at V and 7 bases at J, with 11 bases between the two ends. The CDR3 is made up of 13 amino acids. Germline V gene data show CDR1 as MDHEN and CDR2 as SYDVKM. CDR3 DNA sequence: TGTGCCAGCAGTTTAAGAACCCCGGGTGGCTACACCTTC. It specifies CASSLRTPGGYTF.

This chain links TRBV6-5 with TRBJ1-5, with a tentative D call TRBD1 (5 bases). The CDR3 sequence is 13 residues long. V dropped 5 bases and J dropped 2 bases, with 7 bases sitting between them. Germline CDR1 is MNHEY and CDR2 is SVGAGI. The CDR3 DNA follows: TGTGCCAGCAGTCTACAGGGCAATCAGCCCCAGCATTTT. Its protein product is CASSLQGNQPQHF.

This clone is a singleton in its sample. The chain has TRBV29-1 and TRBJ1-2, with D possibly TRBD1 on 5 matching bases. CDR3 size: 12 residues. V dropped 3 bases and J dropped 4 bases, with 9 bases sitting between them. Germline CDR1 SQVTM, CDR2 ANQGSEA. CDR3 nucleotides: TGCAGCGTTGACGGGGGGGGCTATGGCTACACCTTC. Translating gives CSVDGGGYGYTF.